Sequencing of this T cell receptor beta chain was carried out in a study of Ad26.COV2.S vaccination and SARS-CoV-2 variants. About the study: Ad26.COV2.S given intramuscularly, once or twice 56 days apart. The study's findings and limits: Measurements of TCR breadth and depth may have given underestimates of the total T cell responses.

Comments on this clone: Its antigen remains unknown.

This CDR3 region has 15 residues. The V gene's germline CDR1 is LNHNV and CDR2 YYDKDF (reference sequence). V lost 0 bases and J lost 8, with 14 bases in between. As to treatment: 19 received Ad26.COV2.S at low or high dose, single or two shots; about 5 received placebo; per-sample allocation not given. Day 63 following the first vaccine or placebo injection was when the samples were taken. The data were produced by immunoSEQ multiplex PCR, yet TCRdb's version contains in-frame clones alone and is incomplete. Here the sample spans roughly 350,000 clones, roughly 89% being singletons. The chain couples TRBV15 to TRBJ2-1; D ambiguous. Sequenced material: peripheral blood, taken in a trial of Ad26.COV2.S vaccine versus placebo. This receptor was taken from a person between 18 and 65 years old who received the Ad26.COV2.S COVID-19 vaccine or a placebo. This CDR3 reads CATSRDHSSSDEQFF. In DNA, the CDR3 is TGTGCCACCAGCAGAGATCATAGTAGCAGTGATGAGCAGTTCTTC.